One and the same sample provided the 9 T cell receptor beta chains below, sequenced in a study of T cells in women clearing cervical HPV infection. Sequencing was performed with immunoSEQ multiplex PCR; in TCRdb, only in-frame clones are kept and a portion is missing. This sample's table has about 20,000 clones. The sample taken for sequencing was blood buffy coat. Receptors originate from a woman aged 18-70 years with a cervical HPV16 infection that either progressed to CIN3+ or cleared (not recorded which).

A word on this clone: The CDR3 extends 3 residues past the end of the read, so its final part is completed from the germline J gene. The J gene is TRBJ1-2, the V gene TRBV19, with D uncertain. The V end was cut by 8 bases, the J end by 5 bases, with 21 bases between. Germline V gene lookup returns CDR1 LNHDA and CDR2 SQIVND (reference sequence). The CDR3 contains 15 residues. CDR3 residues: CASLSLSASGYGYTF. CDR3 bases read: TGTGCCAGTTTAAGTCTTTCGGCATCAGGTTATGGC.

Note on this clone: Sequencing ends 3 residues short of the CDR3 end; the germline J gene provides the rest. The rearrangement joins TRBV7-2 to TRBJ2-1; TRBD2 agrees at 9 bases. Germline CDR1 reads SGHTA; CDR2 reads FQGNSA. The length of the CDR3 is 15 residues. V lost 5 bases to trimming and J lost 3 bases; unmatched junction nucleotides: 5. The CDR3 reads CASSKGLASYNEQFF. The sequenced part of the CDR3 DNA is TGTGCCAGCAGCAAGGGACTAGCAAGCTACAATGAG.

This CDR3 is CASSQDRGGNSPLHF. CDR3 DNA (partial): TGTGCCAGCAGTCAGGACAGGGGGGGTAATTCACCC. V usage is TRBV2 and J usage is TRBJ1-6, with 10 bases identical to TRBD1. The missing CDR3 end, 3 residues past where the read stops, is filled in from the germline J gene. Germline assignment: CDR1 SNHLY and CDR2 FYNNEI. The CDR3 is made up of 15 amino acids. J was trimmed by 6 bases and V by 5 bases; bases with no gene match: 4.

For this clone: The read terminates 3 residues ahead of where the CDR3 ends, so the germline J gene completes it. The chain links TRBV27 to TRBJ2-7, with TRBD2 matching over 10 bases. V gave up 7 bases and J gave up 6 bases; unmatched junction bases: 12. Germline assignment: CDR1 MNHEY and CDR2 SMNVEV (reference sequence). The CDR3 spans 15 residues. CDR3 amino acids: CASTKSGGATGEQYF. The covered CDR3 bases are TGTGCCAGCACCAAGAGCGGGGGGGCCACCGGCGAG.

This clone is labeled medium-sized based on frequency. Here the CDR3 reads CASSIGQGLGNSPLHF. The covered CDR3 bases are TGTGCCAGCAGCATCGGACAGGGGTTAGGCAATTCACCC. The chain combines TRBV5-4 with TRBJ1-6, with 9 bases that match TRBD1. The CDR3 end lies 3 residues beyond the end of the read and is filled in from the germline J gene. Germline V gene lookup returns CDR1 SGHNT and CDR2 YYREEE (reference sequence). This CDR3 spans 16 amino acids. Trimming took 4 bases from V and 7 from J; bases not matched to a gene: 9.

Concerning this clone: The CDR3 is cut off 3 residues early in the read; its end comes from the germline J gene. V usage is TRBV9 and J usage is TRBJ2-7, with TRBD2 as a possible D gene (5 bases). V lost 0 bases and J lost 3, with 25 bases in between. Looked up from germline, CDR1 is SGDLS and CDR2 is YYNGEE. CDR3 length: 19 residues. CDR3 region: CASSVGDGHGSGLSYEQYF. CDR3 bases read: TGTGCCAGCAGCGTAGGGGATGGCCATGGGAGCGGTCTAAGCTACGAG.

Partial CDR3 DNA: TGCAGCGTCGAAAGACAGGCGGGAAACACC. As protein: CSVERQAGNT. The complete CDR3 protein is CSVERQAGNTIYF. The V gene is TRBV29-1, the J gene TRBJ1-3, with D possibly being TRBD1 (6 bases). The observed sequence ends 3 residues before the CDR3 terminus, with the missing tail filled in from the germline J gene. The germline CDR1 and CDR2 sequences are SQVTM and ANQGSEA. V dropped 6 bases and J dropped 4 bases, with 13 bases sitting between them. The CDR3 covers 13 residues.

Note on this clone: At one boundary the junction diverges from the germline segment, which might be a read error. With the read ending 3 residues before the CDR3 end, the germline J gene is used to fill in that end. V is TRBV4-1 and J is TRBJ1-6; the match to TRBD1 covers 7 bases. Germline V gives CDR1 MGHRA, CDR2 YSYEKL. CDR3 length equals 16 residues. CDR3 DNA, as far as it was read: TGCGCTAGCAGCCAAGGGGGTTTTACAGGGGCTTCACCC. Translating it yields CASSQGGFTGASP. The full CDR3 protein reads CASSQGGFTGASPLHF.

Points on this clone: The missing CDR3 end, 3 residues past where the read stops, is filled in from the germline J gene. V usage is TRBV5-1 and J usage is TRBJ2-7; a possible D gene is TRBD2 (5 bases). The V end lost 4 bases, the J end lost 6 bases, and 8 bases lay between the germline ends. CDR1 SGHRS and CDR2 YFSETQ come from the germline V gene. The length of the CDR3 is 11 residues. Incomplete CDR3 DNA: TGCGCCAGCAGCGGAACTAGCGAG. Its protein is CASSGTSE. Given in full, the CDR3 is CASSGTSEQYF.